This TCR beta chain was profiled in a study of blood T cell repertoires in COVID-19. Across the whole study: T cells, B-cell-depleted T cells, or PBMCs provided the cDNA or gDNA that served as material.

Per germline, CDR1 ENHRY and CDR2 SYGVKD. Trimming stripped 0 bases from V and 10 bases from J, with 18 bases between. This CDR3 region has 15 residues. The authors' processing: Counts of nucleated cells, estimated from reference gene primer amplification, were obtained. Assay used: immunoSEQ multiplex PCR; TCRdb lists only in-frame clones, some missing. The V and J calls and clone size were taken over from that table, and D and trimming were inferred from the DNA. The sample has under 300,000 clones; approximately 90% are singletons. The sequencing input was PBMCs or T cells enriched from blood (not recorded which). This sequence was found in a man in his forties or fifties who had recovered from COVID-19. The genes are TRBV10-3 and TRBJ1-1; no clear D gene. The CDR3 sequence is CAISESNAQAGGAFF. The CDR3 DNA is TGTGCCATCAGTGAGTCCAACGCTCAGGCCGGTGGAGCTTTCTTT.